This TCR beta chain was obtained from a study of T cell responses to AZD1222 COVID-19 vaccine. Only in-frame clones appear in the TCRdb table, and some are missing; sequencing was by immunoSEQ multiplex PCR. Of about 110,000 clones listed, around nine tenths are singletons. CDR1 is MNHNS and CDR2 is SASEGT in the germline V gene. This CDR3 spans 12 amino acids. Trimming cost V 1 base and J 7 bases, with 5 bases left between them. Regarding the study as a whole: Among spike-specific TCRs, nearly half reportedly target unmutated variant regions.

A note on this clone: Its target is not known.

The material was peripheral blood, obtained 28 days after the second AZD1222 dose. This chain links TRBV6-1 with TRBJ1-5, with D hard to call. This clonotype originated in an adult who received the AZD1222 COVID-19 vaccine. The CDR3 DNA is TGTGCCAGCAGTGAAGTGAGGCAGCCCCAGCATTTT. Amino acids: CASSEVRQPQHF.